The 29 T cell receptor beta chains reported below all come from one sample, sequenced in a study of CD8 T cells in Susac syndrome. Random hexamers were used to reverse transcribe an amount of about 0.45 to 1 ug RNA. In TCRdb, the immunoSEQ multiplex PCR reads were re-called with MiXCR into one record per CDR3 protein. This sample yields about 180,000 distinct CDR3 sequences, of which under 97% are seen a single time; 0.093% belongs to the top ten. Sequencing was done on a sample of CD4+ T cells from PBMCs. These TCRs come from a human donor with multiple sclerosis.

The genes are TRBV7-9 and TRBJ1-1; 9 nucleotides align to TRBD1. The V segment lost 1 base and the J segment 9 bases; nucleotides outside the gene matches: 3. The CDR3 loop spans 13 amino acids. In germline, CDR1 is SEHNR, CDR2 FQNEAQ (reference sequence). The CDR3 loop is CASSLGGQGKAFF. Here the CDR3 DNA reads TGTGCCAGCAGCTTAGGGGGACAGGGTAAAGCTTTCTTT.

The J gene is TRBJ1-5, the V gene TRBV12-3 or TRBV12-4; 9 bases fit TRBD1. V gave up 9 bases and J gave up 1 base; unmatched junction bases: 4. This CDR3 comprises 14 residues. The CDR3 nucleotides are TGTGCCAGAATACAGGGGGCAAGCAATCAGCCCCAGCATTTT. It translates to CARIQGASNQPQHF.

J is TRBJ1-5 and V is TRBV9; no clear D gene. This CDR3 comprises 15 residues. CDR1 SGDLS and CDR2 YYNGEE come from the germline V gene. V shed 0 bases and J shed 4 bases, with 11 bases lying between them. CDR3 sequence reads: CASSVGGVWNQPQHF. CDR3 coding DNA: TGTGCCAGCAGCGTAGGTGGGGTGTGGAATCAGCCCCAGCATTTT.

V and J are TRBV5-4 and TRBJ2-5, with D possibly being TRBD2 (5 bases). From germline, CDR1 is SGHNT and CDR2 YYREEE (reference sequence). The CDR3 loop spans 13 amino acids. V was pared by 4 bases and J by 5 bases, with 12 bases between. In DNA, the CDR3 is TGTGCCAGCAGCGGACTGAGGGAGGAGACCCAGTACTTC. Amino acids: CASSGLREETQYF.

This sequence joins TRBV6-6 and TRBJ2-4; D ambiguous. Germline-derived CDR1 and CDR2 are MNHNY and SVGAGI (reference sequence). V was pared by 4 bases and J by 9 bases, with 13 bases between. This CDR3 contains 13 residues. The CDR3 bases are TGTGCCAGCAGTTCGTCCCCAGGTGGCATTCAGTACTTC. Translating it yields CASSSSPGGIQYF.

This clonotype was detected a few times. This rearrangement joins TRBV20-1 to TRBJ2-3; D gene unclear. Between the trimmed V and J ends, which lost 3 bases and 7 bases, there was a span of 11 bases. There are 12 residues in the CDR3. Germline loops: CDR1 DFQATT, CDR2 SNEGSKA (reference sequence). The DNA of the CDR3 is TGCAGTGCTAGGGCGGTGGCGAATACGCAGTATTTT. Amino acids: CSARAVANTQYF.

V gene TRBV6-5 combines with J gene TRBJ2-3; TRBD1 aligns across 8 bases. CDR3 size: 15 residues. Germline CDR1 reads MNHEY; CDR2 reads SVGAGI. Trimming removed 6 bases from V and 2 bases from J; junction bases left unmatched: 7. This CDR3 reads CASREDREDTDTQYF. The CDR3 bases are TGTGCCAGCAGGGAGGACAGGGAAGACACAGATACGCAGTATTTT.

The chain uses TRBV30 and TRBJ2-3; D is unclear. Germline V CDR1 and CDR2: GTSNPN, SVGIG (reference sequence). The CDR3 contains 12 residues. Trimming took 3 bases from V and 0 from J, leaving 4 bases between them. CDR3 protein: CAWRASTDTQYF. The CDR3 bases are TGTGCCTGGAGAGCAAGCACAGATACGCAGTATTTT.

This chain joins TRBV7-9 and TRBJ1-2, with D perhaps TRBD1 (5 bases). Between the trimmed V and J ends, which lost 2 bases and 10 bases, there was a span of 20 bases. Germline lookup yields CDR1 SEHNR and CDR2 FQNEAQ (reference sequence). This CDR3 has 15 amino acids. CDR3 sequence (DNA): TGTGCCAGCAGCTTATCGGGGCAGGGTATCTCCGACTACACCTTC. This gives the protein CASSLSGQGISDYTF.

The rearrangement uses TRBV20-1 and TRBJ2-3, with 8 bases aligning to TRBD2. Trimming removed 6 bases from V and 5 bases from J; junction bases left unmatched: 19. Germline values: CDR1 DFQATT, CDR2 SNEGSKA (reference sequence). This CDR3 spans 17 amino acids. CDR3 loop: CSAATPRVGLVVDTQYF. The CDR3, as DNA: TGCAGTGCCGCCACCCCACGTGTGGGACTAGTGGTAGATACGCAGTATTTT.

The rearrangement uses TRBV7-3 and TRBJ2-5; either TRBD1 or TRBD2 may fit D (5 bases each). Between the trimmed V and J ends, which lost 5 bases and 1 base, there was a span of 23 bases. Germline lookup yields CDR1 SGHTA and CDR2 FQGTGA. The CDR3 loop spans 18 amino acids. Here the CDR3 DNA reads TGTGCCAGCAGCCTCGTCGGGCCGGTGATTGGGGGCCAAGAGACCCAGTACTTC. It is translated as CASSLVGPVIGGQETQYF.

The chain employs TRBV29-1 and TRBJ2-7; D is uncertain. The germline gives CDR1 SQVTM, CDR2 ANQGSEA. With 7 bases removed from V and 0 bases from J, the gap between germline ends came to 10 bases. The CDR3 totals 12 residues. As DNA, the CDR3 is TGCAGCGCCGGGCATCTCTCCTACGAGCAGTACTTC. Protein product: CSAGHLSYEQYF.

V gene TRBV6-6 combines with J gene TRBJ1-6, with TRBD1 matching 9 bases. CDR3 length equals 14 residues. Germline CDR1 reads MNHNY; CDR2 reads SVGAGI (reference sequence). Unmatched junction bases numbered 4, after V lost 6 bases and J lost 7 bases. The CDR3 loop reads CASRTGTGNSPLHF. The CDR3 region has the DNA TGTGCCAGCAGAACCGGGACAGGGAATTCACCCCTCCACTTT.

This clonotype was seen only once. The rearrangement links TRBV30 to TRBJ1-6; 7 nucleotides align to TRBD1. The ends lost 0 bases at V and 7 bases at J; junction bases unmatched: 6. The CDR3 runs 15 residues. Per the germline V gene, CDR1 is GTSNPN and CDR2 is SVGIG (reference sequence). CDR3 protein: CAWSVGQTGNSPLHF. The CDR3 bases are TGTGCCTGGAGTGTAGGTCAGACAGGGAATTCACCCCTCCACTTT.

The chain employs TRBV20-1 and TRBJ2-5; D not certain. V lost 2 bases, J lost 6 bases, and 13 bases lay in between. The CDR3 totals 13 residues. The germline gives CDR1 DFQATT, CDR2 SNEGSKA (reference sequence). Here the CDR3 reads CSARLSGEKTQYF. The CDR3 nucleotides are TGCAGTGCTAGATTGTCGGGCGAGAAGACCCAGTACTTC.

The chain joins TRBV7-3 to TRBJ1-6; 9 bases agree with TRBD1. V trimming: 4 bases; J trimming: 7 bases; junction bases outside the gene matches: 5. This CDR3 contains 15 residues. From germline, CDR1 is SGHTA and CDR2 FQGTGA. CDR3 sequence (DNA): TGTGCCAGCAGCTCTACAGGGGGCGCGAATTCACCCCTCCACTTT. Protein sequence: CASSSTGGANSPLHF.

The chain uses TRBV20-1 and TRBJ2-4; D may be TRBD2 (5 bases). This CDR3 is 14 amino acids long. Trimming stripped 3 bases from V and 7 bases from J, with 16 bases between. The germline V gene has CDR1 DFQATT and CDR2 SNEGSKA (reference sequence). DNA of the CDR3: TGCAGTGCTAGTGACGGCAGGACTTTGAACATTCAGTACTTC. It codes for CSASDGRTLNIQYF.

The gene calls are TRBV7-9 and TRBJ2-5, with TRBD2 identical over 7 bases. This CDR3 is built from 14 residues. Germline CDR1 is SEHNR and CDR2 is FQNEAQ (reference sequence). Unmatched junction bases numbered 6, after V lost 4 bases and J lost 4 bases. The CDR3 is CASSSQRGLETQYF. DNA of the CDR3: TGTGCCAGCAGCTCTCAGCGGGGCTTAGAGACCCAGTACTTC.

CDR3: CASTTSPSTDTQYF. The CDR3 DNA follows: TGTGCCAGCACGACTAGCCCTAGCACAGATACGCAGTATTTT. This rearrangement joins TRBV2 to TRBJ2-3; 7 bases match TRBD2. The CDR3 has 14 residues. Germline V lookup: CDR1 SNHLY, CDR2 FYNNEI. V dropped 7 bases and J dropped 0; count of bases not matched to a gene: 4.

Worth noting for this clonotype: One end of the junction varies from germline; a read error may be responsible. The chain recombines TRBV7-7 with TRBJ2-2; D is uncertain. This CDR3 is built from 11 residues. Germline loops: CDR1 SSHAT, CDR2 FNYEAQ (reference sequence). DNA of the CDR3: TGTGCTAGCAGTCCGGGCGGGGAGCTGTTTTTT. This codes for CASSPGGELFF.

The rearrangement uses TRBV20-1 and TRBJ1-6; D gene uncertain. The CDR3 contains 15 residues. CDR1 is DFQATT, CDR2 SNEGSKA, per germline (reference sequence). V was clipped by 2 bases and J by 0 bases, with 8 bases between them. CDR3 sequence (DNA): TGCAGTGCTAGATGGAGTAGCTCCTATAATTCACCCCTCCACTTT. Translated, it gives CSARWSSSYNSPLHF.

This sequence joins TRBV5-6 and TRBJ2-3; TRBD2 matches 8 bases. CDR3 length: 15 residues. CDR1 is SGHDT and CDR2 is YYEEEE in the germline V gene. V shed 0 bases and J 4 bases; nucleotides not matched to a gene: 4. CDR3 sequence: CASSLGLARSDTQYF. CDR3 coding DNA: TGTGCCAGCAGCTTGGGACTAGCGCGGTCAGATACGCAGTATTTT.

The rearrangement joins TRBV15 to TRBJ2-7; D uncertain. The CDR3 is 12 residues long. The germline V gene has CDR1 LNHNV and CDR2 YYDKDF (reference sequence). Trimming took 6 bases from V and 5 from J, leaving 11 bases between them. CDR3 sequence (DNA): TGTGCCACCAGTACAGCGAGTCACGAGCAGTACTTC. This translates into CATSTASHEQYF.

This chain uses TRBV12-5 with TRBJ2-1; D gene ambiguous. Trimming took off 6 bases at V and 3 bases at J, with 6 bases between the two ends. Germline CDR1 is LGHNT and CDR2 is FRNRAP. The CDR3 spans 12 residues. CDR3: CASGRYYNEQFF. The CDR3 region has the DNA TGTGCTAGTGGCCGATACTACAATGAGCAGTTCTTC.

The chain joins TRBV12-3 or TRBV12-4 to TRBJ1-2, with unresolved D. The V and J ends lost 6 bases and 5 bases respectively, with 22 bases between them. This CDR3 region has 16 residues. Here the CDR3 reads CASSPLSRQASYGYTF. DNA of the CDR3: TGTGCCAGCAGCCCTCTCTCGAGGCAGGCAAGTTATGGCTACACCTTC.

Here the CDR3 reads CASSTDNEQFF. The CDR3 DNA sequence: TGTGCCAGCAGCACCGACAATGAGCAGTTCTTC. The chain combines TRBV11-2 with TRBJ2-1, with D unclear. Trimming took off 5 bases at V and 5 bases at J, with 4 bases between the two ends. This CDR3 is built from 11 residues. Germline V gives CDR1 SGHAT, CDR2 FQNNGV.

The CDR3 protein is CSASGGSPLGETQYF. CDR3 nucleotides: TGCAGTGCTAGTGGCGGCAGCCCGCTGGGAGAGACCCAGTACTTC. The V call is TRBV20-1, the J call TRBJ2-5; D is undetermined. Trimming shortened V by 3 bases and J by 4 bases, and 18 bases separated the two germline ends. CDR3 length: 15 amino acids. Germline V gene data show CDR1 as DFQATT and CDR2 as SNEGSKA (reference sequence).

This clonotype was recorded only once. The chain joins TRBV29-1 to TRBJ1-1, with 9 positions matching TRBD1. CDR3 length equals 17 residues. V was clipped by 3 bases and J by 0 bases; unmatched bases: 11. Germline V lookup: CDR1 SQVTM, CDR2 ANQGSEA. The CDR3, as DNA: TGCAGCGTTGAGGCGGTTACAGGGGGCTACATGAACACTGAAGCTTTCTTT. Its protein product is CSVEAVTGGYMNTEAFF.

V usage is TRBV28 and J usage is TRBJ2-5, with D unclear. This CDR3 region has 12 residues. The germline V and J ends were trimmed by 5 bases and 1 base, with 5 bases remaining between them. Germline loops: CDR1 MDHEN, CDR2 SYDVKM. CDR3 nucleotide sequence: TGTGCCAGCAGTATCCTCCAAGAGACCCAGTACTTC. This translates into CASSILQETQYF.